These 26 T cell receptor beta chains were all obtained from the same sample, sequenced in a study of blood T cell repertoires in COVID-19. Assay used: immunoSEQ multiplex PCR; TCRdb lists only in-frame clones, some missing. The table has 200,000 to 250,000 clones, around nine tenths seen once. Sequences were obtained from peripheral blood. The receptors were sampled from a woman aged 55-69 years with acute or convalescent COVID-19.

V and J are TRBV2 and TRBJ2-2, with D unclear. The germline CDR1 and CDR2 sequences are SNHLY and FYNNEI. The CDR3 is 14 residues long. Between the trimmed V and J ends, which lost 1 base and 1 base, there was a span of 4 bases. Here the CDR3 reads CASSEGENTGELFF. The DNA for the CDR3 is TGTGCCAGCAGTGAAGGAGAGAACACCGGGGAGCTGTTTTTT.

The V call is TRBV29-1, the J call TRBJ2-2; D might be TRBD2 (6 bases). Trimming left V 1 base short and J 3 bases short, with 9 bases between. This CDR3 region has 14 residues. Germline CDR1 SQVTM, CDR2 ANQGSEA. Here the CDR3 reads CSVEAGAYTGELFF. The CDR3, as DNA: TGCAGCGTTGAAGCGGGAGCATACACCGGGGAGCTGTTTTTT.

This chain joins TRBV27 and TRBJ1-5; no definite D call. Germline V gene data show CDR1 as MNHEY and CDR2 as SMNVEV (reference sequence). V lost 5 bases, J lost 7 bases, and 18 bases lay in between. The CDR3 is 15 residues long. This CDR3 reads CASSPLLPGGQPQHF. DNA of the CDR3: TGTGCCAGCAGTCCCCTTCTGCCAGGAGGACAGCCCCAGCATTTT.

The V and J genes are TRBV6-4 and TRBJ1-4; D is perhaps TRBD1 (5 bases). The CDR3 totals 17 residues. Trimming took 0 bases from V and 8 from J, leaving 19 bases between them. Germline V gives CDR1 MRHNA, CDR2 SNTAGT. For the CDR3, the DNA is TGTGCCAGCAGTGACTCTAGGAGGGGCCCCTCTCAGGAAAAACTGTTTTTT. It translates to CASSDSRRGPSQEKLFF.

The J gene is TRBJ1-2, the V gene TRBV7-2, with 10 nucleotides matching TRBD1. The trim removed 6 bases at V and 6 bases at J, leaving 13 bases unmatched. The CDR3 covers 16 residues. From germline, CDR1 is SGHTA and CDR2 FQGNSA. The CDR3 nucleotides read TGTGCCAGCAGTATGCGCCAAGCAGGGACAGGGGATGGCTACACCTTC. It translates to CASSMRQAGTGDGYTF.

This clone occurred once. In nucleotides, the CDR3 is TGTGCCAGCAGCTCCCGGACAGGGGGTAGGGCAGATACGCAGTATTTT. Its protein is CASSSRTGGRADTQYF. The chain carries TRBV9 and TRBJ2-3, with 10 bases identical to TRBD1. The junction had 9 bases not matched to a gene; V was cut back by 4 bases and J by 4 bases. The CDR3 contains 16 residues. The germline V gene has CDR1 SGDLS and CDR2 YYNGEE.

CDR3 sequence: CASSLDSGPVGYTF. CDR3 sequence (DNA): TGTGCCAGCAGCTTAGATTCGGGTCCTGTTGGCTACACCTTC. The chain links TRBV7-2 to TRBJ1-2; D is undetermined. Deletions cut 1 base from V and 7 bases from J, with 13 bases between. CDR3 size: 14 residues. Germline V CDR1 and CDR2: SGHTA, FQGNSA.

This clone was found once. This chain uses TRBV5-6 with TRBJ2-6; D gene uncertain. Germline V gives CDR1 SGHDT, CDR2 YYEEEE. Trimming shortened V by 4 bases and J by 5 bases, and 13 bases separated the two germline ends. The CDR3 has 15 residues. The CDR3 DNA is TGTGCCAGCAGCCCCGCCGTGAGTAGGGCCAACGTCCTGACTTTC. It encodes CASSPAVSRANVLTF.

This clone was seen only a few times. The chain uses TRBV28 and TRBJ1-5; TRBD1 is a possible D gene (5 bases). Germline loops: CDR1 MDHEN, CDR2 SYDVKM. Trimming took 6 bases from V and 6 from J, leaving 9 bases between them. This CDR3 is 12 amino acids long. The CDR3 sequence: CASRPGIQPQHF. CDR3 in DNA: TGTGCCAGCAGGCCAGGGATTCAGCCCCAGCATTTT.

The V gene is TRBV5-1, the J gene TRBJ2-7; a weak D match, TRBD1 (6 bases). The V gene's germline CDR1 is SGHRS and CDR2 YFSETQ. V was clipped by 4 bases and J by 2 bases, with 22 bases between them. The length of the CDR3 is 17 residues. CDR3 nucleotide sequence: TGCGCCAGCAGCGGTAAAAGGGACAACCGGGGACCCTACGAGCAGTACTTC. Translated, it gives CASSGKRDNRGPYEQYF.

The chain links TRBV19 to TRBJ1-1, with no clear D. The CDR3 is made up of 13 amino acids. V lost 2 bases to trimming and J lost 1 base, with 5 bases between them. Germline assignment: CDR1 LNHDA and CDR2 SQIVND (reference sequence). For the CDR3, the DNA is TGTGCCAGTAGTATAACAGAGAACACTGAAGCTTTCTTT. Translating it yields CASSITENTEAFF.

The rearrangement links TRBV19 to TRBJ2-2; a weak D match, TRBD2 (5 bases). Trimming shortened V by 3 bases and J by 0 bases, and 11 bases separated the two germline ends. This CDR3 has 16 residues. CDR1 LNHDA and CDR2 SQIVND come from the germline V gene (reference sequence). CDR3 loop: CASSIRSGTNTGELFF. The DNA for the CDR3 is TGTGCCAGTAGTATCCGATCCGGGACGAACACCGGGGAGCTGTTTTTT.

Only a few counts were recorded for this clone. V gene TRBV5-1 combines with J gene TRBJ2-1; 7 bases are a match to TRBD2. The ends lost 1 base at V and 7 bases at J; junction bases unmatched: 11. The V gene's germline CDR1 is SGHRS and CDR2 YFSETQ. The CDR3 covers 16 residues. The CDR3 reads CASSLSGGSAGNEQFF. In DNA form, the CDR3 reads TGCGCCAGCAGCTTGTCTGGCGGGAGTGCTGGAAATGAGCAGTTCTTC. The full variable domain, with the rest looked up from reference TRBV5-1 and TRBJ2-1, is KAGVTQTPRYLIKTRGQQVTLSCSPISGHRSVSWYQQTPGQGLQFLFEYFSETQRNKGNFPGRFSGRQFSNSRSEMNVSTLELGDSALYLCASSLSGGSAGNEQFFGPGTRLTVL.

The J gene is TRBJ2-3, the V gene TRBV5-6; 8 nucleotides match TRBD2. CDR3 length equals 15 residues. V lost 1 base and J lost 4; bases outside the gene matches: 5. CDR1 SGHDT and CDR2 YYEEEE come from the germline V gene. The CDR3, as DNA: TGTGCCAGCAGCTTGCTCTTAGCGGGGTCAGATACGCAGTATTTT. Protein sequence: CASSLLLAGSDTQYF.

The V gene is TRBV11-2, the J gene TRBJ2-1; 13 positions agree with TRBD2. With V trimmed by 2 bases and J by 12 bases, 7 bases remained unmatched. CDR3 length equals 15 residues. Germline V gene lookup returns CDR1 SGHAT and CDR2 FQNNGV. The CDR3 bases are TGTGCCAGCAGCTTATTGGGACTAGCGGGGTCGTGGCAGTTCTTC. This sequence encodes CASSLLGLAGSWQFF. The full variable domain, completed using reference TRBV11-2 and TRBJ2-1, is EAGVAQSPRYKIIEKRQSVAFWCNPISGHATLYWYQQILGQGPKLLIQFQNNGVVDDSQLPKDRFSAERLKGVDSTLKIQPAKLEDSAVYLCASSLLGLAGSWQFFGPGTRLTVL.

The V gene is TRBV10-2, the J gene TRBJ1-6, with 12 bases matching TRBD1. The CDR3 sequence is 16 residues long. CDR1 is WSHSY, CDR2 SAAADI, per germline. V was pared by 0 bases and J by 8 bases, with 2 bases of the junction left unmatched. CDR3: CASSESGQGAYSPLHF. DNA of the CDR3: TGCGCCAGCAGTGAGTCGGGACAGGGGGCTTATTCACCCCTCCACTTT.

This chain uses TRBV12-3 or TRBV12-4 with TRBJ1-5; no clear D. V was pared by 1 base and J by 4 bases, with 5 bases between. The CDR3 extends over 13 amino acids. The CDR3 DNA reads as TGTGCCAGCAGTTTAGACGGGAATCAGCCCCAGCATTTT. This translates into CASSLDGNQPQHF.

The V gene is TRBV7-2, the J gene TRBJ2-5, with D perhaps TRBD1 (5 bases). Germline lookup yields CDR1 SGHTA and CDR2 FQGNSA. The CDR3 is 15 residues long. V dropped 3 bases and J dropped 4 bases, with 15 bases sitting between them. DNA for the CDR3: TGTGCCAGCAGCTTGGGGTGGGGAAGGGGAGAGACCCAGTACTTC. It codes for CASSLGWGRGETQYF.

The chain joins TRBV7-6 to TRBJ1-4; 10 positions match TRBD1. The ends lost 4 bases at V and 7 bases at J; junction bases unmatched: 6. The CDR3 spans 15 residues. In germline, CDR1 is SGHVS, CDR2 FNYEAQ. The CDR3 DNA sequence: TGTGCCAGCAGCTCTTCTAGGACAGGGGGTGAAAAACTGTTTTTT. Translated, it gives CASSSSRTGGEKLFF.

The chain employs TRBV7-2 and TRBJ1-1, with TRBD1 matching 10 bases. Germline loops: CDR1 SGHTA, CDR2 FQGNSA. The CDR3 totals 14 residues. V shed 3 bases, J shed 4 bases, and the junction held 2 bases outside the gene matches. Here the CDR3 reads CASSLGQGSTEAFF. CDR3 coding DNA: TGTGCCAGCAGCTTGGGACAGGGGTCCACTGAAGCTTTCTTT.

CDR3 residues: CASSQDTGRANEKLFF. In nucleotides, the CDR3 is TGCGCCAGCAGCCAAGATACAGGGAGGGCTAATGAAAAACTGTTTTTT. The chain employs TRBV4-3 and TRBJ1-4, with D perhaps TRBD1 (6 bases). The V gene lost 0 bases and the J gene lost 3 bases, with 11 bases spanning the gap. Germline values: CDR1 LGHNA, CDR2 YSLEER. The CDR3 has 16 amino acids.

As DNA, the CDR3 is TGTGCCAGCAGCTTCACTAGCGGGGGTTACACCGGGGAGCTGTTTTTT. It specifies CASSFTSGGYTGELFF. The chain combines TRBV7-3 with TRBJ2-2; 11 bases map to TRBD2. The V and J ends lost 3 bases and 3 bases, in that order; junction bases with no gene match: 3. This CDR3 region has 16 residues. Germline V gives CDR1 SGHTA, CDR2 FQGTGA.

The V call is TRBV10-1, the J call TRBJ1-1; weak D call: TRBD1 (5 bases). The V and J ends lost 8 bases and 5 bases respectively, with 15 bases between them. CDR1 is WNHNN, CDR2 SYGVQD, per germline (reference sequence). CDR3 length: 13 amino acids. CDR3 loop: CASSAGGRTEAFF. CDR3 coding DNA: TGCGCCAGCTCTGCTGGGGGGAGAACTGAAGCTTTCTTT.

J is TRBJ1-1 and V is TRBV7-9; D possibly corresponds to TRBD1 (6 bases). The ends were cut back, 5 bases at V and 6 bases at J, with 16 bases in the middle. This CDR3 region has 14 residues. Germline loops: CDR1 SEHNR, CDR2 FQNEAQ (reference sequence). The chain's CDR3 is CASSQGGLSAEAFF. In DNA, the CDR3 is TGTGCCAGCAGCCAAGGGGGTCTTAGTGCTGAAGCTTTCTTT.

This clone was picked up one time. The chain links TRBV5-4 to TRBJ2-1, with TRBD2 matching over 7 bases. The CDR3 contains 16 residues. Per the germline V gene, CDR1 is SGHNT and CDR2 is YYREEE (reference sequence). J was trimmed by 0 bases and V by 6 bases; bases with no gene match: 9. DNA of the CDR3: TGTGCCAGCAACTCCGGGTCTAGCGGCTCCTACAATGAGCAGTTCTTC. Protein: CASNSGSSGSYNEQFF.

The CDR3 DNA sequence: TGTGCCAGTAGGTTGACGGGGGGAGACCACTATGGCTACACCTTC. Its protein product is CASRLTGGDHYGYTF. This chain uses TRBV19 with TRBJ1-2; a possible D gene is TRBD1 (5 bases). The CDR3 sequence is 15 residues long. V lost 6 bases to trimming and J lost 3 bases, with 17 bases between them. CDR1 is LNHDA and CDR2 is SQIVND in the germline V gene (reference sequence).